A single sample gave rise to the 30 T cell receptor beta chains below, sequenced in a study of OX40 agonist ivuxolimab in advanced cancers. Libraries were prepared by immunoSEQ multiplex PCR; TCRdb keeps only in-frame clonotypes and omits some of them. The data show around 35,000 clones, 70% to 90% seen once. This sample comprised CD4+ or CD8+ T cells sorted from blood, obtained in a trial of the OX40 agonist ivuxolimab. The origin of the receptors is an adult with an advanced solid tumor such as melanoma, head and neck, liver or kidney cancer.

V is TRBV7-9 and J is TRBJ1-6; TRBD1 matches at 9 bases. This CDR3 comprises 16 residues. The V gene end was trimmed by 2 bases and the J gene end by 10 bases; junction bases not matched to a gene: 9. Germline CDR1 SEHNR, CDR2 FQNEAQ (reference sequence). The CDR3 sequence: CASSLPPRTGESPLHF. The CDR3 DNA is TGTGCCAGCAGCTTACCCCCTCGGACAGGGGAGTCACCCCTCCACTTT.

In its sample, this clone ranks as medium-sized (0.01 to 0.1%). The chain combines TRBV19 with TRBJ1-1; D unresolved. Trimming removed 8 bases at V and 0 bases at J, with 13 bases between. Germline V gives CDR1 LNHDA, CDR2 SQIVND (reference sequence). The CDR3 is 14 residues long. As DNA, the CDR3 is TGTGCCAGTCAAGTCGGCAGGATGAACACTGAAGCTTTCTTT. Its translation is CASQVGRMNTEAFF.

Only a few counts were recorded for this clone. CDR3 protein: CASSSTSGGRIQYF. In nucleotides, the CDR3 is TGTGCCAGCAGCTCTACTAGCGGGGGACGGATTCAGTACTTC. The chain uses TRBV7-9 and TRBJ2-4, with 11 bases identical to TRBD2. J was trimmed by 10 bases and V by 4 bases; bases with no gene match: 6. Germline CDR1 is SEHNR and CDR2 is FQNEAQ (reference sequence). CDR3 length: 14 amino acids.

This sequence joins TRBV30 and TRBJ1-2, with D unresolved. CDR1 and CDR2 from the germline V gene are GTSNPN and SVGIG (reference sequence). Deletions cut 0 bases from V and 5 bases from J, with 4 bases between. The length of the CDR3 is 11 residues. CDR3 DNA sequence: TGTGCCTGGAGTGTACAGTATGGCTACACCTTC. Its translation: CAWSVQYGYTF.

The V and J genes are TRBV4-3 and TRBJ1-2; 8 positions match TRBD1. The germline gives CDR1 LGHNA, CDR2 YSLEER. The CDR3 runs 17 residues. With V trimmed by 0 bases and J by 0 bases, 6 bases remained unmatched. The CDR3 DNA is TGCGCCAGCAGCCAAGATGTAGGACAGGGATCTAACTATGGCTACACCTTC. Amino acid sequence: CASSQDVGQGSNYGYTF.

The chain recombines TRBV19 with TRBJ1-5; 7 bases agree with TRBD1. There are 15 residues in the CDR3. Germline CDR1 and CDR2: LNHDA and SQIVND (reference sequence). The V segment lost 6 bases and the J segment 3 bases; nucleotides outside the gene matches: 8. The CDR3 DNA reads as TGTGCCAGTAGGGGCCCCACAGGGGTCAATCAGCCCCAGCATTTT. Its protein is CASRGPTGVNQPQHF. Supplemented by reference TRBV19 and TRBJ1-5, the full variable domain reads DGGITQSPKYLFRKEGQNVTLSCEQNLNHDAMYWYRQDPGQGLRLIYYSQIVNDFQKGDIAEGYSVSREKKESFPLTVTSAQKNPTAFYLCASRGPTGVNQPQHFGDGTRLSIL.

The chain has TRBV19 and TRBJ1-2; 8 bases are shared with TRBD1. Trimming removed 3 bases from V and 6 bases from J; junction bases left unmatched: 3. This CDR3 is 13 amino acids long. Germline V gene lookup returns CDR1 LNHDA and CDR2 SQIVND (reference sequence). Here the CDR3 reads CASSIRTGNGYTF. The DNA of the CDR3 is TGTGCCAGTAGTATTCGGACAGGGAATGGCTACACCTTC.

The chain uses TRBV11-2 and TRBJ1-4; the match to TRBD1 covers 7 bases. The CDR3 is made up of 15 amino acids. From germline, CDR1 is SGHAT and CDR2 FQNNGV. Losses at the gene ends were 4 bases for V and 4 bases for J; bases not matched to a gene: 6. CDR3 amino acids: CASSSTGQLNEKLFF. As DNA, the CDR3 is TGTGCCAGCAGCTCGACGGGACAGCTTAATGAAAAACTGTTTTTT.

The gene calls are TRBV25-1 and TRBJ2-3; TRBD1 agrees at 11 bases. With 4 bases clipped from V and 2 bases from J, the junction kept 5 bases outside the gene matches. CDR1 MGHDK and CDR2 SYGVNS come from the germline V gene. This CDR3 region has 16 residues. The CDR3 is CASSVGQGAYTDTQYF. The CDR3 bases are TGTGCCAGCAGTGTTGGACAGGGGGCATACACAGATACGCAGTATTTT. The whole variable domain, filled in from reference TRBV25-1 and TRBJ2-3, reads EADIYQTPRYLVIGTGKKITLECSQTMGHDKMYWYQQDPGMELHLIHYSYGVNSTEKGDLSSESTVSRIRTEHFPLTLESARPSHTSQYLCASSVGQGAYTDTQYFGPGTRLTVL.

This clone was picked up one time. The V and J genes are TRBV6-5 and TRBJ2-1; D is possibly TRBD2 (7 bases). CDR3 length: 15 residues. V was clipped by 6 bases and J by 2 bases, with 14 bases between them. CDR1 and CDR2 from the germline V gene are MNHEY and SVGAGI. CDR3: CASRLGGDPYNEQFF. The CDR3, as DNA: TGTGCCAGCAGGCTAGGGGGGGATCCCTACAATGAGCAGTTCTTC.

The chain combines TRBV19 with TRBJ2-6; 9 positions agree with TRBD2. Germline V gene data show CDR1 as LNHDA and CDR2 as SQIVND (reference sequence). The trim removed 2 bases at V and 2 bases at J, leaving 4 bases unmatched. This CDR3 spans 17 amino acids. CDR3 sequence: CASSINSGGTGANVLTF. Here the CDR3 DNA reads TGTGCCAGTAGTATAAATAGCGGGGGAACTGGGGCCAACGTCCTGACTTTC.

V is TRBV15 and J is TRBJ2-1, with D tentatively TRBD2 (7 bases). Per germline, CDR1 LNHNV and CDR2 YYDKDF (reference sequence). V dropped 3 bases and J dropped 0 bases, with 12 bases sitting between them. CDR3 length equals 16 residues. The CDR3, as DNA: TGTGCCACCAGCAGGGGAAGGGGGGGCTCCTACAATGAGCAGTTCTTC. Translation: CATSRGRGGSYNEQFF.

Concerning this clone: One end of the junction varies from germline; a read error may be responsible. V gene TRBV5-1 combines with J gene TRBJ1-2, with 10 bases matching TRBD1. This CDR3 region has 14 residues. From germline, CDR1 is SGHRS and CDR2 YFSETQ. Here the CDR3 reads CASSSAGTGVGCTF. The CDR3 DNA reads as TGCGCCAGCAGCTCTGCCGGGACAGGGGTAGGCTGCACCTTC.

The chain is built from TRBV11-2 and TRBJ1-2; 7 nucleotides agree with TRBD1. From germline, CDR1 is SGHAT and CDR2 FQNNGV. The CDR3 spans 17 residues. V was pared by 3 bases and J by 1 base, with 11 bases of the junction left unmatched. The CDR3 sequence is CASSFSDRWRGNYGYTF. In DNA, the CDR3 is TGTGCCAGCAGCTTTTCGGACAGGTGGCGGGGTAACTATGGCTACACCTTC. The full variable domain, with the rest looked up from reference TRBV11-2 and TRBJ1-2, is EAGVAQSPRYKIIEKRQSVAFWCNPISGHATLYWYQQILGQGPKLLIQFQNNGVVDDSQLPKDRFSAERLKGVDSTLKIQPAKLEDSAVYLCASSFSDRWRGNYGYTFGSGTRLTVV.

The chain is built from TRBV1 and TRBJ2-4; the DNA was not compared with TRBD2, the D call given in the table. TRBV1 is annotated as a pseudogene. There are 14 residues in the CDR3. The CDR3 here is CTSSGAGGKNIQYF. CDR3 in DNA: TGCACCAGCAGCGGAGCGGGGGGGAAAAACATTCAGTACTTC.

The sample holds a few counts of this clone. V and J are TRBV19 and TRBJ2-7; D might be TRBD1 or TRBD2, each matching 5 bases. CDR3 length: 16 amino acids. Germline V gene lookup returns CDR1 LNHDA and CDR2 SQIVND (reference sequence). V gave up 5 bases and J gave up 1 base, with 18 bases separating them. In DNA form, the CDR3 reads TGTGCCAGTAGTCCCCGAGGGACCGGAGGTTCCTACGAGCAGTACTTC. Translated: CASSPRGTGGSYEQYF.

The genes are TRBV19 and TRBJ2-7; tentative D call: TRBD1 (6 bases). The V end lost 4 bases, the J end lost 7 bases, and 14 bases lay between the germline ends. Germline V gene sequence: CDR1 LNHDA, CDR2 SQIVND (reference sequence). This CDR3 spans 13 amino acids. In DNA form, the CDR3 reads TGTGCCAGTAGTAGAGTCAGGGGCGAAGAGCAGTACTTC. It translates to CASSRVRGEEQYF.

This chain links TRBV21-1 with TRBJ1-3; the table names TRBD1, a call not compared with the DNA. TRBV21-1 is classified as a pseudogene. The CDR3 is made up of 14 amino acids. DNA for the CDR3: TGTGCCAGCAGCAATTCGACAGGGGTAAACACCATATATTTT. This translates into CASSNSTGVNTIYF.

The chain employs TRBV5-4 and TRBJ2-1, with D perhaps matching TRBD2 (7 bases). Germline V lookup: CDR1 SGHNT, CDR2 YYREEE (reference sequence). The CDR3 runs to 15 residues. V dropped 1 base and J dropped 6 bases, with 14 bases sitting between them. CDR3 nucleotide sequence: TGTGCCAGCAGCTTGCCGGGGGGCCAGAGCAATGAGCAGTTCTTC. Amino acid sequence: CASSLPGGQSNEQFF.

The chain links TRBV9 to TRBJ2-5; TRBD2 matches 13 bases. V was clipped by 0 bases and J by 4 bases; unmatched bases: 6. This CDR3 contains 17 residues. Per germline, CDR1 SGDLS and CDR2 YYNGEE. Here the CDR3 reads CASSVGRTSGRGETQYF. DNA for the CDR3: TGTGCCAGCAGCGTAGGTAGGACTAGCGGGAGAGGAGAGACCCAGTACTTC.

The chain uses TRBV7-3 and TRBJ2-6; 9 nucleotides match TRBD1. The V gene's germline CDR1 is SGHTA and CDR2 FQGTGA. After removal of 5 bases from V and 2 bases from J, the junction contained 10 bases not matched to a gene. The CDR3 runs 18 residues. CDR3 DNA sequence: TGTGCCAGCAGCCCGCGACAGGGGGGAGGGACTGGGGCCAACGTCCTGACTTTC. This translates into CASSPRQGGGTGANVLTF.

This chain links TRBV2 with TRBJ1-4; possible D gene TRBD1, 5 bases. The CDR3 runs to 14 residues. From germline, CDR1 is SNHLY and CDR2 FYNNEI. V dropped 2 bases and J dropped 5 bases, with 9 bases sitting between them. CDR3 in DNA: TGTGCCAGCAGTGAACAGGGTGGGAATGAAAAACTGTTTTTT. This encodes CASSEQGGNEKLFF.

The rearrangement joins TRBV6-5 to TRBJ1-2; D gene unclear. Germline assignment: CDR1 MNHEY and CDR2 SVGAGI. The germline V and J ends were trimmed by 3 bases and 7 bases, with 12 bases remaining between them. The CDR3 has 13 amino acids. CDR3 DNA sequence: TGTGCCAGCAGTTATTCCGGGAGCACTGGCTACACCTTC. This encodes CASSYSGSTGYTF.

The CDR3: CASSLSRYGYTF. CDR3 bases: TGTGCCAGCAGCTTGTCCCGCTATGGCTACACCTTC. The gene calls are TRBV5-4 and TRBJ1-2; no clear D gene. The germline V gene has CDR1 SGHNT and CDR2 YYREEE (reference sequence). This CDR3 has 12 amino acids. V was shortened by 1 base and J by 4 bases, with 5 bases between the two germline ends.

The CDR3 DNA follows: TGTGCTAGTGGTTTGGCCTACAGGGCCCCGAACACTGAAGCTTTCTTT. It is translated as CASGLAYRAPNTEAFF. V is TRBV12-5 and J is TRBJ1-1; D may be TRBD1 (6 bases). Germline loops: CDR1 LGHNT, CDR2 FRNRAP. V was pared by 1 base and J by 1 base, with 13 bases between. The CDR3 consists of 16 residues.

The chain recombines TRBV5-1 with TRBJ1-6; D might be TRBD1 (5 bases). The V end was cut by 0 bases, the J end by 6 bases, with 16 bases between. The CDR3 length is 17 residues. Germline V lookup: CDR1 SGHRS, CDR2 YFSETQ. CDR3 DNA sequence: TGCGCCAGCAGCTTGGAGGCTCGGCAGGGTTCTAATTCACCCCTCCACTTT. Its translation: CASSLEARQGSNSPLHF.

V and J are TRBV6-9 and TRBJ1-5; 8 nucleotides match TRBD1. The CDR3 has 14 amino acids. Looked up from germline, CDR1 is MNHGY and CDR2 is SVAAGI. Germline trimming cut 3 bases from V and 5 bases from J; bases unmatched to any gene: 3. This CDR3 reads CASSYGQGYQPQHF. The CDR3 DNA follows: TGTGCCAGCAGTTACGGACAGGGATATCAGCCCCAGCATTTT.

The J gene is TRBJ1-6, the V gene TRBV19, with 10 bases identical to TRBD1. Unmatched junction bases numbered 9, after V lost 6 bases and J lost 4 bases. CDR1 and CDR2 from the germline V gene are LNHDA and SQIVND (reference sequence). The CDR3 length is 17 residues. This CDR3 reads CASRATGQGSYNSPLHF. The CDR3 DNA is TGTGCCAGTAGAGCGACGGGACAGGGGTCTTATAATTCACCCCTCCACTTT.

The J gene is TRBJ2-1, the V gene TRBV5-6; D is ambiguous. V was trimmed by 1 base and J by 8 bases, leaving 16 bases between them. Germline CDR1 is SGHDT and CDR2 is YYEEEE. The CDR3 is 15 amino acids. The CDR3 reads CASSLRPFDGDEQFF. As DNA, the CDR3 is TGTGCCAGCAGCTTGAGACCCTTCGACGGCGATGAGCAGTTCTTC.

This chain joins TRBV30 and TRBJ1-6, with TRBD1 as a possible D gene (6 bases). Germline values: CDR1 GTSNPN, CDR2 SVGIG (reference sequence). The CDR3 sequence is 13 residues long. V lost 8 bases and J 9 bases, leaving 17 bases between the germline ends. The CDR3 loop reads CAGTRTVSSPLHF. The DNA of the CDR3 is TGTGCCGGAACCCGGACAGTGAGTTCACCCCTCCACTTT.